Presented here are 17 T cell receptor beta chains from one specimen sequenced in a study of shared clonotypes between healthy human individuals. The naive CD8 population came from CD45RO-negative cells selected for CCR7, without terminally differentiated effector memory CD45RA+ cells. TCRdb's copy holds only in-frame clones and misses some; the assay was immunoSEQ multiplex PCR. Of hundreds of thousands of clones listed, around 96% were seen once; the top ten hold about 0.11%. Sequencing was carried out using naive CD8+ T cells sorted from blood. These receptors were collected from a young woman in good health.

In the case of this clone: This same CDR3 is encoded by further DNA sequences in the sample. The chain links TRBV9 to TRBJ2-7; D call uncertain. The length of the CDR3 is 13 residues. V was shortened by 2 bases and J by 4 bases, with 10 bases between the two germline ends. From germline, CDR1 is SGDLS and CDR2 YYNGEE. CDR3 sequence (DNA): TGTGCCAGCAGCGTCACACCAAATTACGAGCAGTACTTC. Residues: CASSVTPNYEQYF.

This chain uses TRBV30 with TRBJ1-3, with D uncertain. The CDR3 length is 13 residues. Germline-derived CDR1 and CDR2 are GTSNPN and SVGIG (reference sequence). V lost 4 bases and J 0 bases, leaving 7 bases between the germline ends. The CDR3 DNA is TGTGCCTGGACAGTAGTCTCTGGAAACACCATATATTTT. Its translation is CAWTVVSGNTIYF.

The chain recombines TRBV7-9 with TRBJ2-1; unclear D gene. Per the germline V gene, CDR1 is SEHNR and CDR2 is FQNEAQ (reference sequence). This CDR3 region has 14 residues. V gave up 1 base and J gave up 0 bases, with 4 bases separating them. The CDR3: CASSLDRSYNEQFF. The CDR3 coding sequence is TGTGCCAGCAGCTTAGACCGCTCCTACAATGAGCAGTTCTTC.

The gene calls are TRBV7-6 and TRBJ2-5; D not resolved. The better agreement between TRBJ2-7 and the DNA end casts doubt on the J call. The CDR3 runs to 11 residues. CDR1 is SGHVS, CDR2 FNYEAQ, per germline. The CDR3 nucleotides read TGTGCCAGCGGAGCTGGGCGCGAGCAGTACTTC. Translation: CASGAGREQYF.

This clone appeared a single time. This chain uses TRBV6-1 with TRBJ2-7; 9 nucleotides match TRBD1. V was pared by 5 bases and J by 6 bases, with 8 bases of the junction left unmatched. The CDR3 runs to 14 residues. CDR1 is MNHNS and CDR2 is SASEGT in the germline V gene. The CDR3 is CASSKGTGWGEQYF. The CDR3 region has the DNA TGTGCCAGCAGTAAGGGGACAGGGTGGGGCGAGCAGTACTTC.

The V and J genes are TRBV11-3 and TRBJ2-2, with a tentative D call TRBD1 (6 bases). Trimming stripped 1 base from V and 3 bases from J, with 12 bases between. Germline V lookup: CDR1 SGHNT, CDR2 YENEEA. The CDR3 contains 16 residues. Here the CDR3 DNA reads TGTGCCAGCAGCTTAGTGTGGGGGCGTGACACCGGGGAGCTGTTTTTT. It specifies CASSLVWGRDTGELFF.

The CDR3 coding sequence is TGTGCCAGCAGTTACTCTCGGCAGGGAGGTGAAAAACTGTTTTTT. It translates to CASSYSRQGGEKLFF. This chain joins TRBV6-6 and TRBJ1-4; maybe TRBD1 (5 bases). The V end lost 0 bases, the J end lost 7 bases, and 12 bases lay between the germline ends. The CDR3 spans 15 residues. In germline, CDR1 is MNHNY, CDR2 SVGAGI (reference sequence).

This clone was detected once. The CDR3 loop reads CASSYNYEGQGYALAYNEQFF. The CDR3 nucleotides are TGTGCCAGCAGCTACAATTACGAAGGACAGGGCTATGCCCTAGCTTACAATGAGCAGTTCTTC. The chain links TRBV7-8 to TRBJ2-1, with TRBD1 identical over 8 bases. The CDR3 sequence is 21 residues long. V lost 4 bases and J lost 4; bases outside the gene matches: 24. Germline V lookup: CDR1 SGHVS, CDR2 FQNEAQ.

The chain has TRBV7-6 and TRBJ2-2, with TRBD2 matching over 7 bases. Trimming removed 3 bases from V and 6 bases from J; junction bases left unmatched: 1. This CDR3 is 13 amino acids long. Germline CDR1 and CDR2: SGHVS and FNYEAQ. The DNA for the CDR3 is TGTGCCAGCAGCTTTGCGGGAGCCGGGGAGCTGTTTTTT. Translating it yields CASSFAGAGELFF.

The rearrangement uses TRBV2 and TRBJ2-1, with D unclear. The CDR3 covers 11 residues. CDR1 SNHLY and CDR2 FYNNEI come from the germline V gene. Trimming left V 8 bases short and J 10 bases short, with 12 bases between. The CDR3 reads CASLVGPEQFF. The DNA for the CDR3 is TGTGCCAGCCTGGTCGGACCCGAGCAGTTCTTC.

The chain links TRBV10-3 to TRBJ2-2; D gene ambiguous. The length of the CDR3 is 10 residues. Deletions cut 11 bases from V and 8 bases from J, with 9 bases between. Per the germline V gene, CDR1 is ENHRY and CDR2 is SYGVKD. CDR3 in DNA: TGTGCCTGTTGGGGAGGGGAGCTGTTTTTT. Encoded protein: CACWGGELFF.

The V call is TRBV5-6, the J call TRBJ2-3; 10 nucleotides agree with TRBD2. Germline V CDR1 and CDR2: SGHDT, YYEEEE. The CDR3 loop spans 13 amino acids. Losses at the gene ends were 5 bases for V and 6 bases for J; bases not matched to a gene: 3. The CDR3 is CASRWTSGDTQYF. CDR3 in DNA: TGTGCCAGCAGGTGGACTAGCGGTGATACGCAGTATTTT.

The chain joins TRBV10-3 to TRBJ2-7; TRBD1 matches 8 bases. V trimming: 5 bases; J trimming: 2 bases; junction bases outside the gene matches: 5. This CDR3 is built from 14 residues. CDR1 and CDR2 from the germline V gene are ENHRY and SYGVKD. The CDR3 is CAISPGTGAYEQYF. The CDR3 region has the DNA TGTGCCATCAGTCCCGGGACAGGTGCCTACGAGCAGTACTTC.

The chain recombines TRBV19 with TRBJ2-2, with no clear D. This CDR3 region has 12 residues. CDR1 is LNHDA, CDR2 SQIVND, per germline (reference sequence). Trimming stripped 5 bases from V and 6 bases from J, with 7 bases between. The CDR3 region has the DNA TGTGCCAGTAGTTGGCTCCCCGGGGAGCTGTTTTTT. Protein product: CASSWLPGELFF.

The rearrangement links TRBV5-4 to TRBJ2-3; the D is unclear. This CDR3 contains 11 residues. V was trimmed by 2 bases and J by 6 bases, leaving 4 bases between them. Germline V CDR1 and CDR2: SGHNT, YYREEE (reference sequence). The CDR3, as DNA: TGTGCCAGCAGCTTATCCGATACGCAGTATTTT. This encodes CASSLSDTQYF.

This sequence joins TRBV11-2 and TRBJ2-1; D call uncertain. The length of the CDR3 is 16 residues. Trimming cost V 5 bases and J 0 bases, with 14 bases left between them. Germline CDR1 reads SGHAT; CDR2 reads FQNNGV. The CDR3 DNA is TGTGCCAGCAGCCTCTATACTCTGAGCTCCTACAATGAGCAGTTCTTC. Translated, it gives CASSLYTLSSYNEQFF.

This rearrangement joins TRBV2 to TRBJ1-5; possibly TRBD1 for D (5 bases). The CDR3 loop spans 14 amino acids. Germline V gives CDR1 SNHLY, CDR2 FYNNEI. V was pared by 5 bases and J by 2 bases, with 10 bases between. The CDR3 reads CASSPGIGNQPQHF. Here the CDR3 DNA reads TGTGCCAGCAGTCCAGGGATTGGCAATCAGCCCCAGCATTTT.